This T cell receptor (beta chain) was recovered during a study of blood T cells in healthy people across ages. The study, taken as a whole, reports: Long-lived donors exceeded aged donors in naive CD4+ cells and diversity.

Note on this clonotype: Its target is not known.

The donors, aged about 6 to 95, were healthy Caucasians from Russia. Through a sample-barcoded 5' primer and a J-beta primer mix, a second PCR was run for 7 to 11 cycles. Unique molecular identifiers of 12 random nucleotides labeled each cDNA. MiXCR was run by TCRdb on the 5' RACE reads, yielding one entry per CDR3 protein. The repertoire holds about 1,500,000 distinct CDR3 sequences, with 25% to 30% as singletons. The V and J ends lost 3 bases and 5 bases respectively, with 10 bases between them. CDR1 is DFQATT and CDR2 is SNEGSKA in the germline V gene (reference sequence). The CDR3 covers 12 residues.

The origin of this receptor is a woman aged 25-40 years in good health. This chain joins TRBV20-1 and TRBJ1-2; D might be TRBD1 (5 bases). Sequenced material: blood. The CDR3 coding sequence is TGCAGTGCTAGTCGGGGGGGGTATGGCTACACCTTC. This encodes CSASRGGYGYTF.